A single sample is the source of the 5 T cell receptor beta chains below, sequenced in a study of identical twins. TCRdb fed the 5' RACE reads into MiXCR, producing one record per CDR3 protein. The sample lists about 210,000 distinct CDR3 sequences; around a tenth were seen once. The sequenced sample was memory (CD45RO+) T cells sorted from blood. Every receptor here comes from a woman aged 18 to 35 in good health.

This chain links TRBV28 with TRBJ2-5; 8 bases line up with TRBD2. V was clipped by 6 bases and J by 6 bases; unmatched bases: 9. There are 14 residues in the CDR3. Germline V lookup: CDR1 MDHEN, CDR2 SYDVKM. CDR3 nucleotides: TGTGCCAGCAGCTTAGCGGGGACGTTGAAGACCCAGTACTTC. This sequence encodes CASSLAGTLKTQYF.

This clonotype came up a few times. The CDR3: CASSFSLGEQFF. Written as DNA, the CDR3 is TGTGCCAGCAGCTTTTCACTGGGAGAGCAGTTCTTC. This chain connects TRBV7-9 to TRBJ2-1; no clear D gene. Trimming took off 3 bases at V and 10 bases at J, with 10 bases between the two ends. The CDR3 runs to 12 residues. Germline V gene sequence: CDR1 SEHNR, CDR2 FQNEAQ (reference sequence). The variable domain in full, completed from reference TRBV7-9 and TRBJ2-1, reads DTGVSQNPRHKITKRGQNVTFRCDPISEHNRLYWYRQTLGQGPEFLTYFQNEAQLEKSRLLSDRFSAERPKGSFSTLEIQRTEQGDSAMYLCASSFSLGEQFFGPGTRLTVL.

A few counts support this clonotype. The chain is built from TRBV3-1 and TRBJ2-7; D is uncertain. Trimming cost V 3 bases and J 6 bases, with 12 bases left between them. CDR1 and CDR2 (germline): LGHDT, YNNKEL (reference sequence). The CDR3 totals 13 residues. CDR3 amino acids: CASSHVKGAEQYF. The CDR3 region has the DNA TGTGCCAGCAGCCACGTCAAGGGTGCCGAGCAGTACTTC.

In this sample, this clonotype turned up a few times. This sequence joins TRBV20-1 and TRBJ2-1; possibly TRBD2 for D (5 bases). This CDR3 region has 15 residues. The germline V gene encodes CDR1 DFQATT and CDR2 SNEGSKA (reference sequence). V was cut by 1 base and J by 9 bases, with 19 bases left in between. CDR3 bases: TGCAGTGCTAGAGGGCCCACCTTGGGCACTAGTGAGCAGTTCTTC. This sequence encodes CSARGPTLGTSEQFF.

This clonotype was counted only a few times. The chain combines TRBV6-5 with TRBJ2-2; TRBD2 matches at 13 bases. Germline V CDR1 and CDR2: MNHEY, SVGAGI. V gave up 2 bases and J gave up 6 bases; unmatched junction bases: 6. CDR3 length: 17 residues. The CDR3 bases are TGTGCCAGCAGTTACCCGGGACTAGCGGGAATCCCCGGGGAGCTGTTTTTT. It encodes CASSYPGLAGIPGELFF.